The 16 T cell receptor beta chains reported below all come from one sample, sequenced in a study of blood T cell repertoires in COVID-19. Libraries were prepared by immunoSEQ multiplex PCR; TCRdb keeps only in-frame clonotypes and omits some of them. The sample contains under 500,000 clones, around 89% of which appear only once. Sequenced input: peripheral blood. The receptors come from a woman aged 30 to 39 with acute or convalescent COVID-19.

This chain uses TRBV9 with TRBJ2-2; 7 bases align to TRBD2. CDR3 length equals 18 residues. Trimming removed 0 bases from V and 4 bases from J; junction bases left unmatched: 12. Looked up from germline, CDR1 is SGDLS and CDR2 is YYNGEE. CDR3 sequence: CASSVDMTGGTSTGELFF. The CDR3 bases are TGTGCCAGCAGCGTAGACATGACGGGGGGTACTAGCACCGGGGAGCTGTTTTTT.

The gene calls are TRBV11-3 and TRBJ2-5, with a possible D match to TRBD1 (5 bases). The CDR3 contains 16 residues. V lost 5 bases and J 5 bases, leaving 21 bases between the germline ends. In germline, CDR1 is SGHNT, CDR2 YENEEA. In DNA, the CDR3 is TGTGCCAGCAGCCAGGGCAGGGTGGCCGTGGGGGAGACCCAGTACTTC. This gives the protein CASSQGRVAVGETQYF.

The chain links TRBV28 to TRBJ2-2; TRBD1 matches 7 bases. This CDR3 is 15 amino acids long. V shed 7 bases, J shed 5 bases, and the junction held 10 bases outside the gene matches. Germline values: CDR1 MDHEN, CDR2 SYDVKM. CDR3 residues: CASMEGGVRTGELFF. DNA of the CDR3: TGTGCCAGCATGGAAGGGGGCGTGAGGACCGGGGAGCTGTTTTTT.

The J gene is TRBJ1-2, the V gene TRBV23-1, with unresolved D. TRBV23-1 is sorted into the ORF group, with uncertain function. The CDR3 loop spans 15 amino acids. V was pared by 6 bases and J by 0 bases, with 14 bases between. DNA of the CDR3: TGCGCCAGCAGACCCTCCAGCGCCCCTAACTATGGCTACACCTTC. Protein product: CASRPSSAPNYGYTF.

The DNA for the CDR3 is TGTGCCAGTAGTGGGACAGATAATTCACCCCTCCACTTT. This codes for CASSGTDNSPLHF. This chain uses TRBV19 with TRBJ1-6, with TRBD1 matching over 7 bases. J was trimmed by 5 bases and V by 5 bases; bases with no gene match: 0. The CDR3 has 13 amino acids. Germline CDR1 reads LNHDA; CDR2 reads SQIVND (reference sequence).

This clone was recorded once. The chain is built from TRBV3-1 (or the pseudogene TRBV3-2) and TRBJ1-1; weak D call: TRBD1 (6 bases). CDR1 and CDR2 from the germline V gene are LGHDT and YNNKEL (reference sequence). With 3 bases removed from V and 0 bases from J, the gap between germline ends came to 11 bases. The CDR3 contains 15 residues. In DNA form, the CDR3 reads TGTGCCAGCAGCCATACCGGACAGTTGAACACTGAAGCTTTCTTT. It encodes CASSHTGQLNTEAFF.

The CDR3 sequence is CASSLRGNRQETQYF. In DNA, the CDR3 is TGTGCCAGCAGCTTGAGAGGGAACCGCCAAGAGACCCAGTACTTC. The chain combines TRBV5-8 with TRBJ2-5; tentative D call: TRBD2 (5 bases). Germline V gene data show CDR1 as SGHTS and CDR2 as YDEGEE. Trimming shortened V by 1 base and J by 1 base, and 11 bases separated the two germline ends. The length of the CDR3 is 15 residues.

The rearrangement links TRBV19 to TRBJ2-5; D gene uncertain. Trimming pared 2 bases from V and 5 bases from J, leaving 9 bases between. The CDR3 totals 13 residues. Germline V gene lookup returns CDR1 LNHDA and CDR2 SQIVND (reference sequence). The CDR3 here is CASSIHYFETQYF. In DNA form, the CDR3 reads TGTGCCAGTAGTATACATTACTTTGAGACCCAGTACTTC.

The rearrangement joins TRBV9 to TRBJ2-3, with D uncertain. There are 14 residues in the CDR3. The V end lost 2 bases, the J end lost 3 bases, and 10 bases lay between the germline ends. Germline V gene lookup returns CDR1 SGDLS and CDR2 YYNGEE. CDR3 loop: CASSVLMATDTQYF. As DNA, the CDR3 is TGTGCCAGCAGCGTCCTTATGGCAACAGATACGCAGTATTTT.

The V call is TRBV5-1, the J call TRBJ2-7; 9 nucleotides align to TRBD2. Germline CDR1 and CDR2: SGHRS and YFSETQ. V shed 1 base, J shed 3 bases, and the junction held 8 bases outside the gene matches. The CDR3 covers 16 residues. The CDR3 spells CASSLSGAGGIYEQYF. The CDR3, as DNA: TGCGCCAGCAGCTTGTCGGGAGCGGGGGGAATCTACGAGCAGTACTTC. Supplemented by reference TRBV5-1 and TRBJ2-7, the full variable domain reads KAGVTQTPRYLIKTRGQQVTLSCSPISGHRSVSWYQQTPGQGLQFLFEYFSETQRNKGNFPGRFSGRQFSNSRSEMNVSTLELGDSALYLCASSLSGAGGIYEQYFGPGTRLTVT.

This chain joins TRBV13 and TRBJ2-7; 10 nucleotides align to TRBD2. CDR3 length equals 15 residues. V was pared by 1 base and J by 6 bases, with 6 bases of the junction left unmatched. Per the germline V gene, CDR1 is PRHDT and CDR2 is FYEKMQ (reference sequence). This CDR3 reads CASSLEASGGGEQYF. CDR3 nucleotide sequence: TGTGCCAGCAGCTTAGAGGCTAGCGGGGGTGGCGAGCAGTACTTC. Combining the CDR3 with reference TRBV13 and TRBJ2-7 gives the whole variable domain AAGVIQSPRHLIKEKRETATLKCYPIPRHDTVYWYQQGPGQDPQFLISFYEKMQSDKGSIPDRFSAQQFSDYHSELNMSSLELGDSALYFCASSLEASGGGEQYFGPGTRLTVT.

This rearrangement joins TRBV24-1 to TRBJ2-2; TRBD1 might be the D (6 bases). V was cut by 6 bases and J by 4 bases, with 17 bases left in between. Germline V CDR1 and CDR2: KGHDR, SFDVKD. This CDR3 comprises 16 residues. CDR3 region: CATSPPGGWGTGELFF. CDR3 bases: TGTGCCACCAGTCCCCCTGGGGGCTGGGGCACCGGGGAGCTGTTTTTT.

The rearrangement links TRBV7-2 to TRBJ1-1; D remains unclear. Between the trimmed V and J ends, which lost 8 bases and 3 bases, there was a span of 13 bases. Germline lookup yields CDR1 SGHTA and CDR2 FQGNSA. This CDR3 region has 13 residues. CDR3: CASGSWRDTEAFF. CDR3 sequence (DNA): TGTGCCAGCGGAAGCTGGAGGGACACTGAAGCTTTCTTT.

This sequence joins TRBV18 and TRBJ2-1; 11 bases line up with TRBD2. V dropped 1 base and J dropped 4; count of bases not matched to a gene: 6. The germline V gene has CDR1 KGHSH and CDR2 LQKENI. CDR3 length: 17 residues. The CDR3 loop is CASSPQLAGGLYNEQFF. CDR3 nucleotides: TGTGCCAGCTCACCACAGCTAGCGGGGGGATTATACAATGAGCAGTTCTTC.

The CDR3 sequence is CASSKLGTGTKDLNTEAFF. The CDR3 DNA follows: TGTGCCAGCAGCAAATTGGGGACAGGGACAAAAGATCTGAACACTGAAGCTTTCTTT. The chain joins TRBV21-1 to TRBJ1-1; whether TRBD1, the table's D call, matches the DNA was not checked. TRBV21-1 counts as a pseudogene. There are 19 residues in the CDR3.

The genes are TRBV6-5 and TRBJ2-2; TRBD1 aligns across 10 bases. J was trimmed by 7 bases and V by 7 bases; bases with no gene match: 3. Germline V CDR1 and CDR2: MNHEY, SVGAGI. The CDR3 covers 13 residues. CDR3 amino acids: CASTRTGGGELFF. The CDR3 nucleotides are TGTGCCAGCACCCGGACAGGGGGCGGGGAGCTGTTTTTT.